This T cell receptor (beta chain) originates from a study of blood T cell repertoires in COVID-19. The data were produced by immunoSEQ multiplex PCR, yet TCRdb's version contains in-frame clones alone and is incomplete. The sample carries 300,000 or so clones, roughly 87% recorded once. Germline-derived CDR1 and CDR2 are SEHNR and FQNEAQ (reference sequence). This CDR3 contains 14 residues. Trimming took 5 bases from V and 0 from J, leaving 8 bases between them. This TCR derives from a woman in her 30s who had recovered from COVID-19. The sample comprised PBMCs or T cells enriched from blood (not recorded which). The chain recombines TRBV7-9 with TRBJ1-5, with D perhaps TRBD1 (5 bases). CDR3 DNA sequence: TGTGCCAGCAGCGCGACAGATAGCAATCAGCCCCAGCATTTT. Encoded protein: CASSATDSNQPQHF.